This entry lists 14 T cell receptor beta chains sequenced from one sample in a study of shared clonotypes between healthy human individuals (dated by TCRdb to the early 2020s). The method was the immunoSEQ multiplex PCR assay. Sourced from immuneACCESS, this table was stored by TCRdb with only in-frame sequences that have V and J called. A share of the clones is absent; for the studies checked, an unresolved V gene accounts for under half, and the remainder has no known explanation. The sample table records hundreds of thousands of clones; approximately 90% of these occur just once. 24% of the sample rests with the top ten. CD8 naive samples consisted of CD45RO-negative cells that were positively selected for CCR7, yielding a CD45RA+CCR7+ population without TemRA cells. The specimen was naive CD8+ T cells sorted from blood. The sample's cell subset or site label, in plain terms: CD45RA+CCR7+. These receptors originate from a young man in good health.

This clone was detected once. The same CDR3 arises from other DNA sequences in this sample as well. This CDR3 reads CASSLTSGANVLTF. The CDR3 DNA is TGTGCCAGCAGTTTAACGAGTGGGGCCAACGTCCTGACTTTC. V gene TRBV27 combines with J gene TRBJ2-6; no clear D. The CDR3 has 14 amino acids. The V end lost 2 bases, the J end lost 3 bases, and 5 bases lay between the germline ends. Germline V CDR1 and CDR2: MNHEY, SMNVEV (reference sequence).

The chain is built from TRBV6-5 and TRBJ2-2; a possible D gene is TRBD1 (6 bases). V lost 6 bases and J lost 0, with 14 bases in between. Looked up from germline, CDR1 is MNHEY and CDR2 is SVGAGI. This CDR3 is 16 amino acids long. CDR3 DNA: TGTGCCAGCAGCTACCCAGGGGAATCGAACACCGGGGAGCTGTTTTTT. Amino acid sequence: CASSYPGESNTGELFF.

This clone occurred once. The chain joins TRBV6-1 to TRBJ2-7, with D perhaps TRBD1 (6 bases). The CDR3 totals 16 residues. V lost 1 base to trimming and J lost 2 bases, with 15 bases between them. CDR1 MNHNS and CDR2 SASEGT come from the germline V gene. The CDR3 here is CASSEGWGQVPYEQYF. In nucleotides, the CDR3 is TGTGCCAGCAGTGAAGGTTGGGGGCAGGTACCCTACGAGCAGTACTTC.

This chain joins TRBV4-1 and TRBJ2-1; the match to TRBD1 covers 7 bases. Germline V gene sequence: CDR1 MGHRA, CDR2 YSYEKL. The CDR3 has 15 residues. Trimming removed 4 bases from V and 9 bases from J; junction bases left unmatched: 12. The CDR3 coding sequence is TGCGCCAGCAGCCGTGGGGACAGTAAGTTCGGTGAGCAGTTCTTC. As protein: CASSRGDSKFGEQFF.

Comments on this clone: At one end the junction does not follow the germline gene, possibly because of a read error. The genes are TRBV7-9 and TRBJ2-1; 9 nucleotides match TRBD2. There are 18 residues in the CDR3. The germline CDR1 and CDR2 sequences are SEHNR and FQNEAQ (reference sequence). This CDR3 reads CASSLAERLAVFYNEQFF. For the CDR3, the DNA is TGTGCCAGCAGTTTAGCCGAAAGACTAGCGGTTTTTTACAATGAGCAGTTCTTC. Based on the CDR3 plus reference TRBV7-9 and TRBJ2-1, the full variable domain is DTGVSQNPRHKITKRGQNVTFRCDPISEHNRLYWYRQTLGQGPEFLTYFQNEAQLEKSRLLSDRFSAERPKGSFSTLEIQRTEQGDSAMYLCASSLAERLAVFYNEQFFGPGTRLTVL.

V gene TRBV10-3 combines with J gene TRBJ2-5; TRBD2 agrees at 8 bases. The closer fit of TRBJ2-7 to the DNA end suggests the J call may be wrong. CDR3 length: 15 amino acids. Germline V gene data show CDR1 as ENHRY and CDR2 as SYGVKD. DNA of the CDR3: TGTGCCATCAGTGAGTCGATCGGGAGGGCCGGCGAGCAGTACTTC. Translated, it gives CAISESIGRAGEQYF.

This chain uses TRBV29-1 with TRBJ2-7; 12 bases match TRBD1. Germline CDR1 SQVTM, CDR2 ANQGSEA. After removal of 1 base from V and 4 bases from J, the junction contained 5 bases not matched to a gene. The CDR3 is made up of 15 amino acids. CDR3 residues: CSVEGGDRGRYEQYF. The CDR3 nucleotides are TGCAGCGTTGAAGGCGGGGACAGGGGGCGGTACGAGCAGTACTTC.

This clone is a singleton in its sample. The V call is TRBV10-1, the J call TRBJ2-4, with 8 bases matching TRBD2. This CDR3 is 14 amino acids long. With 3 bases clipped from V and 7 bases from J, the junction kept 5 bases outside the gene matches. The germline gives CDR1 WNHNN, CDR2 SYGVQD (reference sequence). This CDR3 is CASSETSGGNIQYF. CDR3 DNA sequence: TGCGCCAGCAGTGAAACTAGCGGAGGTAACATTCAGTACTTC.

Remarks on this clone: Other DNA sequences within the sample encode an identical CDR3. V is TRBV10-1 and J is TRBJ2-5; a weak D match, TRBD1 (6 bases). V was pared by 2 bases and J by 1 base, with 8 bases between. The CDR3 has 14 residues. CDR1 is WNHNN, CDR2 SYGVQD, per germline (reference sequence). CDR3 region: CASSEDRTQETQYF. The DNA of the CDR3 is TGCGCCAGCAGTGAGGACAGGACCCAAGAGACCCAGTACTTC.

This chain links TRBV11-3 with TRBJ2-2; D is ambiguous. V gave up 1 base and J gave up 4 bases, with 4 bases separating them. This CDR3 is 13 amino acids long. Germline-derived CDR1 and CDR2 are SGHNT and YENEEA. Here the CDR3 reads CASSLAVTGELFF. The CDR3 DNA follows: TGTGCCAGCAGCTTAGCGGTCACCGGGGAGCTGTTTTTT.

V is TRBV7-8 and J is TRBJ2-1, with 9 bases that match TRBD2. Germline CDR1 and CDR2: SGHVS and FQNEAQ. The CDR3 sequence is 16 residues long. V dropped 4 bases and J dropped 3; count of bases not matched to a gene: 7. The CDR3 here is CASSSQFSGSYNEQFF. The CDR3 nucleotides read TGTGCCAGCAGCTCCCAATTTAGCGGGAGCTACAATGAGCAGTTCTTC.

This rearrangement joins TRBV6-5 to TRBJ2-5; tentatively, D is TRBD1 (6 bases). The CDR3 has 13 amino acids. Germline assignment: CDR1 MNHEY and CDR2 SVGAGI. Trimming removed 6 bases from V and 2 bases from J, with 10 bases in between. The CDR3 DNA reads TGTGCCAGCAGCGCCGGGACACAAGAGACCCAGTACTTC. Protein: CASSAGTQETQYF.

This chain joins TRBV11-3 and TRBJ2-5; possibly TRBD2 for D (6 bases). Germline V lookup: CDR1 SGHNT, CDR2 YENEEA. The CDR3 consists of 14 residues. Trimming stripped 2 bases from V and 4 bases from J, with 11 bases between. The CDR3 nucleotides read TGTGCCAGCAGCTTACGGGGAGGAGGAGAGACCCAGTACTTC. It specifies CASSLRGGGETQYF. Complete variable domain (other parts from reference TRBV11-3 and TRBJ2-5): EAGVVQSPRYKIIEKKQPVAFWCNPISGHNTLYWYLQNLGQGPELLIRYENEEAVDDSQLPKDRFSAERLKGVDSTLKIQPAELGDSAVYLCASSLRGGGETQYFGPGTRLLVL.

The chain is built from TRBV7-3 and TRBJ2-1; possibly TRBD1 for D (7 bases). The ends were cut back, 2 bases at V and 4 bases at J, with 15 bases in the middle. CDR3 length: 16 amino acids. Germline loops: CDR1 SGHTA, CDR2 FQGTGA. Here the CDR3 DNA reads TGTGCCAGCAGCTTAGTCCCGACAGGGAGGTACAATGAGCAGTTCTTC. Protein sequence: CASSLVPTGRYNEQFF.